A selection of T cell receptor beta chains follows, all from one sample in a study of blood T cell repertoires in COVID-19. Measured with immunoSEQ multiplex PCR; TCRdb has only the in-frame clones, and not every one. The data show approximately 140,000 clones, around three quarters seen once. Sequencing was carried out using peripheral blood. These receptors were collected from an elderly man with acute or convalescent COVID-19. Each CDR3 is given with its conserved first and last residue. Fields, in order: clone size, D gene, V gene, J gene, CDR3 DNA, CDR3 protein. D genes are given only for firm matches. A row's size may be missing; if present it is once, few, many or a size class.

>NA|TRBD2|TRBV6-2/TRBV6-3|TRBJ2-1
TGTGCCAGCAGTAAGCCGGGGGGGCATGTGACTAATGAGCAGTTCTTC
CASSKPGGHVTNEQFF
>few|TRBD1|TRBV19|TRBJ1-2
TGTGCCAGTAGTGCGGACAGGGGGCCCGCTAACTATGGCTACACCTTC
CASSADRGPANYGYTF
>NA|TRBD1|TRBV7-2|TRBJ1-3
TGTGCCAGCAGCTTTCAACCGAGGACAGGGACAGGAAACACCATATATTTT
CASSFQPRTGTGNTIYF
>NA|NA|TRBV7-2|TRBJ2-2
TGTGCCAGCAGGTCCCTCCCCAACACCGGGGAGCTGTTTTTT
CASRSLPNTGELFF
>NA|NA|TRBV2|TRBJ1-5
TGTGCCAGCAGTGAGGGGAGGGAAGGGCAGCCCCAGCATTTT
CASSEGREGQPQHF
>once|NA|TRBV7-2|TRBJ2-5
TGTGCCAGCAGCTTATCAGGGGTCCAAGAGACCCAGTACTTC
CASSLSGVQETQYF
>NA|TRBD1|TRBV6-5|TRBJ1-2
TGTGCCAGCACCCGGGACAGCCTCTATGGCTACACCTTC
CASTRDSLYGYTF
>NA|TRBD1|TRBV10-2|TRBJ1-1
TGCGCCAGCAGTGGACAGGGGGTAGAAGCTTTCTTT
CASSGQGVEAFF
>NA|TRBD1|TRBV7-2|TRBJ2-1
TGTGCCAGCAGCTTACAAGCAGGGGGCCTCACCTACAATGAGCAGTTCTTC
CASSLQAGGLTYNEQFF
>NA|TRBD2|TRBV6-5|TRBJ2-1
TGTGCCAGCAGCCGGGAGGCTAACAATGAGCAGTTCTTC
CASSREANNEQFF
>NA|NA|TRBV7-2|TRBJ2-1
TGTGCCAGCAGCGTATACCTGAGAGAGCAGTTCTTC
CASSVYLREQFF
>few|NA|TRBV28|TRBJ1-5
TGTGCCAGCAGTTTATGGCAGGGGACTAGCAATCAGCCCCAGCATTTT
CASSLWQGTSNQPQHF
>few|NA|TRBV4-3|TRBJ2-2
TGCGCCAGCAGCCAAGATGATTACAGGGAGCTGTTTTTT
CASSQDDYRELFF
>NA|TRBD1|TRBV18|TRBJ1-3
TGTGCCAGCTCACCACGGCAGGGGGAGAGCTCTGGAAACACCATATATTTT
CASSPRQGESSGNTIYF
>NA|NA|TRBV5-1|TRBJ2-7
TGCGCCAGCAGCTTCTTGGGGGCCTCCTACGAGCAGTACTTC
CASSFLGASYEQYF
>NA|NA|TRBV28|TRBJ1-1
TGTGCCAGCAACCTACAGGGGAACACTGAAGCTTTCTTT
CASNLQGNTEAFF
>NA|NA|TRBV7-9|TRBJ2-5
TGTGCCAGCAGCATCATTCAAGAGACCCAGTACTTC
CASSIIQETQYF
>NA|TRBD2|TRBV5-1|TRBJ2-7
TGCGCCAGCAGATTGGGCGGGGGTCGGGAGCAGTACTTC
CASRLGGGREQYF
>NA|NA|TRBV7-8|TRBJ1-4
TGTGCCAGCAGCTACGGGACTGCGACTAATGAAAAACTGTTTTTT
CASSYGTATNEKLFF
>many|NA|TRBV15|TRBJ2-7
TGTGCCACCAGCAGCCCCCTTCTCTCAGGGGACTACGAGCAGTACTTC
CATSSPLLSGDYEQYF
>NA|NA|TRBV27|TRBJ2-1
TGTGCCAGCAGTTCCCCGGCGGGGACAGTGAGGGGATACAATGAGCAGTTCTTC
CASSSPAGTVRGYNEQFF
>NA|NA|TRBV6-5|TRBJ2-3
TGTGCCAGCAGTTACGGTCGGGACAACACAGATACGCAGTATTTT
CASSYGRDNTDTQYF
>once|NA|TRBV28|TRBJ2-7
TGTGCCAGCAGTTTTTTGTACAGGGTCTACGAGCAGTACTTC
CASSFLYRVYEQYF
>NA|NA|TRBV6-2/TRBV6-3|TRBJ2-7
TGTGCCAGCAGCGAAGACAGGAACTACGAGCAGTACTTC
CASSEDRNYEQYF
>NA|TRBD1|TRBV7-2|TRBJ2-3
TGTGCCAGCAGCCCAGGGGACAGAACTAGCACAGATACGCAGTATTTT
CASSPGDRTSTDTQYF
>NA|TRBD1|TRBV7-2|TRBJ2-1
TGTGCCAGCAGCCCCGACAGGGATGAGCAGTTCTTC
CASSPDRDEQFF
>NA|TRBD1|TRBV6-5|TRBJ1-2
TGTGCCAGCAGCCTACAGGGGAACTATGGCTACACCTTC
CASSLQGNYGYTF
>once|NA|TRBV24-1|TRBJ2-2
TGTGCTGCCCGGGGAAACACCGGGGAGCTGTTTTTT
CAARGNTGELFF
>NA|NA|TRBV7-8|TRBJ2-2
TGTGCCAGCAGCTCCCGAACCAAACCCGGGGTGGACACCGGGGAGCTGTTTTTT
CASSSRTKPGVDTGELFF
>NA|NA|TRBV5-1|TRBJ1-6
TGCGCCAGCAGCTTGGGGCAGGATAATTCACCCCTCCACTTT
CASSLGQDNSPLHF
>NA|NA|TRBV5-4|TRBJ2-7
TGTGCCAGCAGCTTCTCCGGCGAGCAGTACTTC
CASSFSGEQYF
>NA|NA|TRBV7-2|TRBJ1-5
TGTGCCAGCAGCCCGCGGGGGGGGGTTCTCCGGCAGCCCCAGCATTTT
CASSPRGGVLRQPQHF
>NA|NA|TRBV21-1|TRBJ1-5
TGTGCCAGCAGCAACGGCGGAAATAGCAATCAGCCCCAGCATTTT
CASSNGGNSNQPQHF
>NA|NA|TRBV29-1|TRBJ2-2
TGCAGCGTTGACAGCGCGAACACCGGGGAGCTGTTTTTT
CSVDSANTGELFF